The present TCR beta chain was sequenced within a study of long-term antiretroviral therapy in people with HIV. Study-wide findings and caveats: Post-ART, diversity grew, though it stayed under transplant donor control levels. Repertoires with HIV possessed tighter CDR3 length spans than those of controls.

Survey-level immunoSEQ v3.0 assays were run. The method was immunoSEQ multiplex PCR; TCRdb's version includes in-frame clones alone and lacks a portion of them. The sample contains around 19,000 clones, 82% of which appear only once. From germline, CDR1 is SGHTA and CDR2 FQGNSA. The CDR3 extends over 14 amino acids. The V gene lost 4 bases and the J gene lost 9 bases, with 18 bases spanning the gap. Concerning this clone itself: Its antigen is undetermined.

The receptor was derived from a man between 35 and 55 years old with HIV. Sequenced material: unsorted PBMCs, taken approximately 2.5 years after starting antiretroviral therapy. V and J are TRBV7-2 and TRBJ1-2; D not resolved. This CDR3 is CASSSGGVLVSYTF. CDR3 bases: TGTGCCAGCAGCTCGGGAGGCGTTCTCGTAAGCTACACCTTC.